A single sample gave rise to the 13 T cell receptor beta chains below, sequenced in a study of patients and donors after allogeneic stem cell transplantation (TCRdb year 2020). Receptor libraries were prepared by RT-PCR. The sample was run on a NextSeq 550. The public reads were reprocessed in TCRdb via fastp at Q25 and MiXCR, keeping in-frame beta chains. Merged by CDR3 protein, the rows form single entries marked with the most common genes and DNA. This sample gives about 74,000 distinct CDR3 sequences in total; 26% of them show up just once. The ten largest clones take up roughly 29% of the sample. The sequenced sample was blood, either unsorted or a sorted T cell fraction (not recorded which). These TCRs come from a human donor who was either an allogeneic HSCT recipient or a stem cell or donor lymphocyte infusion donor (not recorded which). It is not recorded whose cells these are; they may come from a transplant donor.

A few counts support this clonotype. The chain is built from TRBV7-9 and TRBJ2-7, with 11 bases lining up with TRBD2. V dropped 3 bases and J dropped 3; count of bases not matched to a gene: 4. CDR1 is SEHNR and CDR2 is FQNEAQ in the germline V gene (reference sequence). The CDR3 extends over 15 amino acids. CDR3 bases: TGTGCCAGCAGCTTCAGACTAGCGGGAAACTACGAGCAGTACTTC. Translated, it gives CASSFRLAGNYEQYF.

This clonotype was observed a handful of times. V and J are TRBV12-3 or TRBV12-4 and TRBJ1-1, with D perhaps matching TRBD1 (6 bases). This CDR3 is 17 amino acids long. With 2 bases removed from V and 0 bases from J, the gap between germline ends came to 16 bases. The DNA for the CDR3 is TGTGCCAGCAGTTTACACAGGGTCTACCACATGAACACTGAAGCTTTCTTT. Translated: CASSLHRVYHMNTEAFF.

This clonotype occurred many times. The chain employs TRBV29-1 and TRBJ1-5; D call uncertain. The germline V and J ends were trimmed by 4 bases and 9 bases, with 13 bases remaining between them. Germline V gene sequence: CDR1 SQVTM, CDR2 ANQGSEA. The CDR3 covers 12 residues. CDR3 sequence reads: CSVGAAFGPQHF. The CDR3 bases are TGCAGCGTTGGTGCAGCCTTTGGGCCCCAGCATTTT.

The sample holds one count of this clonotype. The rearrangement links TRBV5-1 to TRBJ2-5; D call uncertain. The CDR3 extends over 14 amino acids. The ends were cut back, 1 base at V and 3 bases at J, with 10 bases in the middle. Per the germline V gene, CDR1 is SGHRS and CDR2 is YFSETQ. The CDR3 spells CASSLPQYEETQYF. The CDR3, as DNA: TGCGCCAGCAGCTTGCCCCAATACGAAGAGACCCAGTACTTC.

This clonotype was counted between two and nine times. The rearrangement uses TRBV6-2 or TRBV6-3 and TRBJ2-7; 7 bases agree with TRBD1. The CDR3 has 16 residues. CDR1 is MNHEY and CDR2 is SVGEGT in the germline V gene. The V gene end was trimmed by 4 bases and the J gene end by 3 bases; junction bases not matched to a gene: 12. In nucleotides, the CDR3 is TGTGCCAGCAGTTCCCAAGTCCCGGGACAGCGCTACGAGCAGTACTTC. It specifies CASSSQVPGQRYEQYF.

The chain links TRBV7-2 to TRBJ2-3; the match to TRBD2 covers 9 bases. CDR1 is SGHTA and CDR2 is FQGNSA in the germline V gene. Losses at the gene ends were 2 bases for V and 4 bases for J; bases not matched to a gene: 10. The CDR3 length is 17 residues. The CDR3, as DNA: TGTGCCAGCAGCTTATTCGGGCTAGCGGGATTCCCAGATACGCAGTATTTT. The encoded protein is CASSLFGLAGFPDTQYF.

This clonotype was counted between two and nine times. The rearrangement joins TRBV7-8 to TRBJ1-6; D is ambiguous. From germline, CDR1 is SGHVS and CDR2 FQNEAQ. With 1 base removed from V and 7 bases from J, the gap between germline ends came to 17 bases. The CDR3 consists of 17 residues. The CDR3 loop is CASSLEADFGFNSPLHF. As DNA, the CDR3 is TGTGCCAGCAGCTTAGAGGCCGATTTCGGCTTCAATTCACCCCTCCACTTT.

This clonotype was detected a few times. CDR3 loop: CASSLKHRGPHSNQPQHF. CDR3 coding DNA: TGTGCCAGCAGCTTAAAGCACAGGGGTCCCCATAGCAATCAGCCCCAGCATTTT. The chain combines TRBV7-2 with TRBJ1-5, with 7 bases matching TRBD1. The trim removed 2 bases at V and 0 bases at J, leaving 10 bases unmatched. This CDR3 spans 18 amino acids. Per germline, CDR1 SGHTA and CDR2 FQGNSA.

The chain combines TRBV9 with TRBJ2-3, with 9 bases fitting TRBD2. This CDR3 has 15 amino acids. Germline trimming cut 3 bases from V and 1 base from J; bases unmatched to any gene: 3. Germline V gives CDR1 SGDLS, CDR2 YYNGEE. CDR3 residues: CASSESSGGTDTQYF. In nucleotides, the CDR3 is TGTGCCAGCAGCGAGTCTAGCGGGGGCACAGATACGCAGTATTTT.

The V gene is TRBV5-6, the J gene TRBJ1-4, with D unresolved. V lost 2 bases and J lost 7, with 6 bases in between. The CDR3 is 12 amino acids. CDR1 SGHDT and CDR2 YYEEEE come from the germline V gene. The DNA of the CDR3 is TGTGCCAGCAGCTTCATCACTGAAAAACTGTTTTTT. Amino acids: CASSFITEKLFF. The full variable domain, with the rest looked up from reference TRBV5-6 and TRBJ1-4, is DAGVTQSPTHLIKTRGQQVTLRCSPKSGHDTVSWYQQALGQGPQFIFQYYEEEERQRGNFPDRFSGHQFPNYSSELNVNALLLGDSALYLCASSFITEKLFFGSGTQLSVL.

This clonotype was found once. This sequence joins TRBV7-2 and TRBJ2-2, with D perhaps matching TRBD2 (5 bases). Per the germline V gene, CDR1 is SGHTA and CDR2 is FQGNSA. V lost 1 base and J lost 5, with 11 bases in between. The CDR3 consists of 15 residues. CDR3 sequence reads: CASSLVLGGTGELFF. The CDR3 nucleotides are TGTGCCAGCAGCTTAGTCCTCGGAGGAACCGGGGAGCTGTTTTTT.

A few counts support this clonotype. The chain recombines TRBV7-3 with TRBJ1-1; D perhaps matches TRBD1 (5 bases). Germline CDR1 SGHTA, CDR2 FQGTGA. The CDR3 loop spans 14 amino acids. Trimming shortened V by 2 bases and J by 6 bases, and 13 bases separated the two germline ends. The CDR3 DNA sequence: TGTGCCAGCAGCTTAGGGACCCCTGGGGCTGAAGCTTTCTTT. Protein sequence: CASSLGTPGAEAFF.

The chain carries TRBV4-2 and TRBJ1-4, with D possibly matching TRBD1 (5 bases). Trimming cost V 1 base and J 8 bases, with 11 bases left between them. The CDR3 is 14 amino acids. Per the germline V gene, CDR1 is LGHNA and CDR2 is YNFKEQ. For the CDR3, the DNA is TGTGCCAGCAGCCAAGTAGGGGAAGGCGAAAAACTGTTTTTT. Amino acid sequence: CASSQVGEGEKLFF.